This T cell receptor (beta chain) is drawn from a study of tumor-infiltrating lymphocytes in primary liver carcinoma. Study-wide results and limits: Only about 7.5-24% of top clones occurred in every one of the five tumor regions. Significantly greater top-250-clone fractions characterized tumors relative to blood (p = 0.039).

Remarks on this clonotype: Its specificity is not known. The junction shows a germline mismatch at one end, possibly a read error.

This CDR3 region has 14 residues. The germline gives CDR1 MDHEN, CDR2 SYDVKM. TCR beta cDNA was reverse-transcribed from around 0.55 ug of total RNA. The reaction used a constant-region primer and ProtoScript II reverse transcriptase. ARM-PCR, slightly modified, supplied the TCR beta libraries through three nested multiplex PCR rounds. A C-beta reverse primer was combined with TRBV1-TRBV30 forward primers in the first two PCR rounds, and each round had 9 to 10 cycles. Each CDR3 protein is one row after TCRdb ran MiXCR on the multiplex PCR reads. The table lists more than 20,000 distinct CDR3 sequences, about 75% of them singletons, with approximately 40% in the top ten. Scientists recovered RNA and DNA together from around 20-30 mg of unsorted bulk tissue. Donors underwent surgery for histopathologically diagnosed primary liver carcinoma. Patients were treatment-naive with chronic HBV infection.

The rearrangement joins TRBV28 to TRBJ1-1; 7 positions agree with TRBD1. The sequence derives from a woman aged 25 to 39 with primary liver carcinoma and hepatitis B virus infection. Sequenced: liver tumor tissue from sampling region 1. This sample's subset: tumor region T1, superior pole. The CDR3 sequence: CPSRDRVMNIEVFF. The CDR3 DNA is TGTCCCAGCAGAGACAGGGTTATGAACATTGAAGTTTTCTTT.